The 2 T cell receptor beta chains below all came from one sample that was sequenced in a study of shared clonotypes between healthy human individuals. Only in-frame clones appear in the TCRdb table, and some are missing; sequencing was by immunoSEQ multiplex PCR. The data hold 550,000 to 850,000 clones, with just under 75% observed a single time. Sequencing used memory CD4+ T cells sorted from blood. Subset specified: CD45RA-negative fraction. The source is a woman in her thirties in good health.

V is TRBV11-2 and J is TRBJ1-5; 10 nucleotides line up with TRBD1. CDR3 length: 14 residues. Trimming at V came to 5 bases and at J to 6 bases, leaving 4 bases not matched to a gene. The germline CDR1 and CDR2 sequences are SGHAT and FQNNGV. This CDR3 reads CASSPTGGIQPQHF. The CDR3 DNA is TGTGCCAGCAGCCCGACAGGGGGCATTCAGCCCCAGCATTTT.

The chain employs TRBV7-2 and TRBJ1-5; D is undetermined. V was shortened by 3 bases and J by 4 bases, with 16 bases between the two germline ends. The germline CDR1 and CDR2 sequences are SGHTA and FQGNSA. The CDR3 loop spans 16 amino acids. In DNA form, the CDR3 reads TGTGCCAGCAGCTTCGATGCGCGTTTGGGAAATCAGCCCCAGCATTTT. Residues: CASSFDARLGNQPQHF.